The entry below gives a single T cell receptor (beta chain) sequence along with its context. Its antigen is undetermined. This entry belongs to a study of T cell responses to AZD1222 COVID-19 vaccine. Study findings and constraints: White British donors predominated, females outnumbered males, and clonal diversity was possibly underestimated. Unmutated variant regions are reportedly targeted by nearly half of spike-specific TCRs. Vaccine-associated CD4 TCRs ranged over spike, dominating at 160-218 and 743-854.

TCRdb keeps only in-frame clones here, not all; method: immunoSEQ multiplex PCR. The sample has roughly 160,000 clones; about nine tenths are singletons. The germline V gene has CDR1 SGHTA and CDR2 FQGNSA. The CDR3 has 15 residues. Trimming took 7 bases from V and 5 from J; bases not matched to a gene: 12. This TCR came from an adult in good health. V is TRBV7-2 and J is TRBJ1-2, with 8 bases aligning to TRBD1. This material consisted of peripheral blood, taken on day 0 of AZD1222 vaccination. In nucleotides, the CDR3 is TGTGCCAGCACACAACCCCAGGGACAGGCTTATGGCTACACCTTC. The encoded protein is CASTQPQGQAYGYTF.